A single sample gave rise to the 10 T cell receptor beta chains below, sequenced in a study of T cells after yellow fever vaccination. TCRdb re-analysed the 5' RACE reads in MiXCR, keeping a single row per CDR3 protein. The sample holds a few hundred thousand distinct CDR3 sequences, approximately 21% seen once. The source material was PBMCs, sampled 15 days after the yellow fever booster vaccination. The source is a man aged 25 to 40 who received the YFV17D yellow fever vaccine.

The chain carries TRBV30 and TRBJ1-5; D not certain. Germline loops: CDR1 GTSNPN, CDR2 SVGIG (reference sequence). V gave up 4 bases and J gave up 7 bases, with 20 bases separating them. The CDR3 totals 15 residues. The CDR3 nucleotides are TGTGCCTGGAAAAGTCTAGGCAGTCCAAACCAGCCCCAGCATTTT. Encoded protein: CAWKSLGSPNQPQHF.

The V call is TRBV4-3, the J call TRBJ2-1; TRBD2 matches 11 bases. The CDR3 is 17 amino acids. Unmatched junction bases numbered 5, after V lost 1 base and J lost 3 bases. The V gene's germline CDR1 is LGHNA and CDR2 YSLEER. CDR3: CASSQVLAGDFYNEQFF. The CDR3 DNA is TGCGCCAGCAGCCAAGTACTAGCGGGAGATTTCTACAATGAGCAGTTCTTC.

This clonotype was detected many times. The chain combines TRBV4-3 with TRBJ2-3; possibly TRBD1 or TRBD2 for D (6 bases each). Trimming stripped 3 bases from V and 3 bases from J, with 13 bases between. The CDR3 extends over 15 amino acids. Germline V gene data show CDR1 as LGHNA and CDR2 as YSLEER. CDR3 sequence: CASSQAGQGTDTQYF. The DNA of the CDR3 is TGCGCCAGCAGCCAGGCGGGACAAGGAACAGATACGCAGTATTTT.

This clonotype has just one count. This chain connects TRBV5-6 to TRBJ2-1; possible D gene TRBD2, 6 bases. Trimming pared 7 bases from V and 6 bases from J, leaving 17 bases between. The CDR3 is 14 residues long. Germline V CDR1 and CDR2: SGHDT, YYEEEE. CDR3 amino acids: CASSFPGAGNEQFF. In DNA, the CDR3 is TGTGCCAGCTCCTTCCCGGGAGCCGGCAATGAGCAGTTCTTC. The variable domain in full, with the rest retrieved from reference TRBV5-6 and TRBJ2-1, is DAGVTQSPTHLIKTRGQQVTLRCSPKSGHDTVSWYQQALGQGPQFIFQYYEEEERQRGNFPDRFSGHQFPNYSSELNVNALLLGDSALYLCASSFPGAGNEQFFGPGTRLTVL.

The gene calls are TRBV20-1 and TRBJ2-6; D unresolved. The V end was cut by 4 bases, the J end by 2 bases, with 15 bases between. The CDR3 spans 16 residues. Per the germline V gene, CDR1 is DFQATT and CDR2 is SNEGSKA (reference sequence). CDR3 sequence: CSANAAPSAGANVLTF. CDR3 DNA sequence: TGCAGTGCTAATGCAGCACCCAGTGCTGGGGCCAACGTCCTGACTTTC.

This clonotype was detected many times. The chain employs TRBV12-3 or TRBV12-4 and TRBJ2-3; a weak D match, TRBD1 (6 bases). V dropped 5 bases and J dropped 2 bases, with 14 bases sitting between them. The CDR3 runs 15 residues. The DNA for the CDR3 is TGTGCCAGCAGTGACCGACAGGTTATCACAGATACGCAGTATTTT. Its translation: CASSDRQVITDTQYF.

The rearrangement joins TRBV6-1 to TRBJ2-2; D not certain. This CDR3 region has 13 residues. The V and J ends lost 7 bases and 7 bases respectively, with 13 bases between them. Germline V gene sequence: CDR1 MNHNS, CDR2 SASEGT. The CDR3 region has the DNA TGTGCCAGCACTCAGGTGTTCCTCGGGGAGCTGTTTTTT. Translation gives CASTQVFLGELFF.

The V call is TRBV6-2 or TRBV6-3, the J call TRBJ2-7; TRBD2 matches at 7 bases. Germline values: CDR1 MNHEY, CDR2 SVGEGT. The V segment lost 5 bases and the J segment 4 bases; nucleotides outside the gene matches: 23. The CDR3 extends over 19 amino acids. Written as DNA, the CDR3 is TGTGCCAGCAGTCTACAACCCCCCCTCGCGGGAGTAGTTGGTTACGAGCAGTACTTC. It translates to CASSLQPPLAGVVGYEQYF.

There are a few counts of this clonotype. One end of the junction fails to match germline, which may point to a read error. The gene calls are TRBV20-1 and TRBJ2-3, with D possibly being TRBD2 (6 bases). Germline V gives CDR1 DFQATT, CDR2 SNEGSKA (reference sequence). This CDR3 is built from 10 residues. CDR3 residues: CRGNTDTQYF. As DNA, the CDR3 is TGTCGCGGGAACACAGATACGCAGTATTTT.

The genes are TRBV7-8 and TRBJ2-4, with unresolved D. The germline V gene encodes CDR1 SGHVS and CDR2 FQNEAQ. Trimming shortened V by 5 bases and J by 0 bases, and 14 bases separated the two germline ends. There are 16 residues in the CDR3. The CDR3 nucleotides read TGTGCCAGCAGCCCAGCCGACGGAGTAGCCAAAAACATTCAGTACTTC. Translation: CASSPADGVAKNIQYF.